The 9 T cell receptor beta chains in this list originate from one sample, sequenced in a study of PD-1 blockade in classical Hodgkin lymphoma. Clones were sequenced by immunoSEQ multiplex PCR, and TCRdb holds only the in-frame ones, with some missing. The sample includes about 84,000 clones, under 90% seen only once; the top ten take about 20%. Patients all relapsed after autologous stem cell transplantation, and there was variation in brentuximab vedotin exposure. Sequencing was performed on peripheral blood mononuclear cells (PBMCs), taken at baseline. Receptors were obtained from a human donor with classical Hodgkin lymphoma.

CDR3 amino acids: CASSEWTGGDTDTQYF. In DNA, the CDR3 is TGTGCCAGCAGTGAATGGACAGGGGGCGACACAGATACGCAGTATTTT. The chain has TRBV25-1 and TRBJ2-3; 11 bases are a match to TRBD1. The CDR3 has 16 amino acids. Germline V lookup: CDR1 MGHDK, CDR2 SYGVNS. Germline trimming cut 1 base from V and 2 bases from J; bases unmatched to any gene: 2.

The V gene is TRBV6-5, the J gene TRBJ2-7; 8 positions match TRBD2. V was pared by 5 bases and J by 0 bases, with 3 bases of the junction left unmatched. Germline CDR1 is MNHEY and CDR2 is SVGAGI. The CDR3 extends over 14 amino acids. CDR3 residues: CASSRSGSSYEQYF. CDR3 sequence (DNA): TGTGCCAGCAGTCGGAGCGGGAGCTCCTACGAGCAGTACTTC.

The chain couples TRBV5-4 to TRBJ2-7, with 8 positions matching TRBD1. This CDR3 is 16 amino acids long. Trimming at V came to 4 bases and at J to 0 bases, leaving 9 bases not matched to a gene. Germline CDR1 SGHNT, CDR2 YYREEE (reference sequence). The CDR3 region has the DNA TGTGCCAGCAGCCCGACAGGGGAAGTTGGCTCCTACGAGCAGTACTTC. It encodes CASSPTGEVGSYEQYF.

This chain uses TRBV18 with TRBJ2-1; 8 bases are shared with TRBD2. CDR3 length: 16 amino acids. Trimming took 0 bases from V and 7 from J; bases not matched to a gene: 8. CDR1 is KGHSH and CDR2 is LQKENI in the germline V gene. Here the CDR3 DNA reads TGTGCCAGCTCACCACCTTATTCGGGAGGGAAAAATGAGCAGTTCTTC. It encodes CASSPPYSGGKNEQFF.

The chain recombines TRBV15 with TRBJ2-1, with TRBD2 identical over 9 bases. The CDR3 is 16 residues long. J was trimmed by 2 bases and V by 0 bases; bases with no gene match: 2. CDR1 is LNHNV and CDR2 is YYDKDF in the germline V gene (reference sequence). Here the CDR3 reads CATSREREGPYNEQFF. The CDR3 DNA is TGTGCCACCAGCAGAGAGCGGGAGGGGCCCTACAATGAGCAGTTCTTC.

This CDR3 reads CAISELPGTSGSGYEQYF. The CDR3 DNA follows: TGTGCCATCAGTGAATTACCTGGGACTAGCGGGAGTGGCTACGAGCAGTACTTC. This chain joins TRBV10-3 and TRBJ2-7; TRBD2 aligns across 14 bases. Germline loops: CDR1 ENHRY, CDR2 SYGVKD. V lost 3 bases and J lost 3; bases outside the gene matches: 10. The CDR3 totals 18 residues.

This chain links TRBV7-2 with TRBJ2-3; D not resolved. V lost 1 base, J lost 0 bases, and 8 bases lay in between. The CDR3 loop spans 15 amino acids. The germline gives CDR1 SGHTA, CDR2 FQGNSA. DNA of the CDR3: TGTGCCAGCAGCTTAGGTATCATTAGCACAGATACGCAGTATTTT. Its translation is CASSLGIISTDTQYF.

V is TRBV5-1 and J is TRBJ2-5; the D gene is possibly TRBD1 (5 bases). Germline CDR1 is SGHRS and CDR2 is YFSETQ. The V end was cut by 0 bases, the J end by 5 bases, with 11 bases between. The CDR3 contains 14 residues. The CDR3 sequence is CASSLGQGAETQYF. The CDR3 DNA reads as TGCGCCAGCAGCTTGGGACAAGGGGCGGAGACCCAGTACTTC.

The genes are TRBV10-3 and TRBJ1-1; a possible D gene is TRBD1 (5 bases). CDR3 length equals 12 residues. Trimming removed 2 bases at V and 8 bases at J, with 9 bases between. Germline V lookup: CDR1 ENHRY, CDR2 SYGVKD. The CDR3 region has the DNA TGTGCCATCAGTGAGGTAAACAGGGAAGCTTTCTTT. Protein sequence: CAISEVNREAFF.